These 19 T cell receptor beta chains were sequenced from one sample in a study of blood T cell repertoires in COVID-19. Libraries were prepared by immunoSEQ multiplex PCR; TCRdb keeps only in-frame clonotypes and omits some of them. The sample has about 220,000 clones, roughly 86% seen once. The material sequenced was peripheral blood. The receptors were sampled from a woman aged 45-59 years with COVID-19, enrolled during active disease.

On this clone itself: The same CDR3 arises from other DNA sequences in this sample as well. The chain carries TRBV2 and TRBJ1-3; D might be TRBD1 (5 bases). Germline loops: CDR1 SNHLY, CDR2 FYNNEI. The CDR3 covers 14 residues. The V and J ends lost 4 bases and 1 base respectively, with 8 bases between them. The CDR3 region is CASSGRGSGNTIYF. As DNA, the CDR3 is TGTGCCAGCAGTGGTCGGGGGTCTGGAAACACCATATATTTT.

This chain links TRBV2 with TRBJ2-1, with TRBD2 matching 9 bases. The V gene's germline CDR1 is SNHLY and CDR2 FYNNEI. V dropped 4 bases and J dropped 6; count of bases not matched to a gene: 10. The CDR3 has 16 amino acids. The CDR3 here is CASSGWSERGANEQFF. In DNA, the CDR3 is TGTGCCAGCAGTGGTTGGTCGGAGCGGGGGGCCAATGAGCAGTTCTTC. Using reference TRBV2 and TRBJ2-1 for the parts outside the CDR3, the full variable domain is EPEVTQTPSHQVTQMGQEVILRCVPISNHLYFYWYRQILGQKVEFLVSFYNNEISEKSEIFDDQFSVERPDGSNFTLKIRSTKLEDSAMYFCASSGWSERGANEQFFGPGTRLTVL.

The rearrangement uses TRBV5-1 and TRBJ1-2; D may be TRBD1 (5 bases). The CDR3 covers 14 residues. Per germline, CDR1 SGHRS and CDR2 YFSETQ. V lost 3 bases, J lost 8 bases, and 17 bases lay in between. This chain's CDR3 is CASSSDSPLGGYTF. CDR3 in DNA: TGCGCCAGCAGCTCAGACAGCCCCCTGGGGGGCTACACCTTC.

The V gene is TRBV7-8, the J gene TRBJ2-1; TRBD2 is a possible D gene (6 bases). CDR1 is SGHVS and CDR2 is FQNEAQ in the germline V gene. V lost 0 bases and J 4 bases, leaving 13 bases between the germline ends. The length of the CDR3 is 16 residues. In nucleotides, the CDR3 is TGTGCCAGCAGCTTAGCCGCGACCGGAGGGTACAATGAGCAGTTCTTC. Encoded protein: CASSLAATGGYNEQFF.

The CDR3 DNA is TGTGCCAGCAGCTTGGAGCCTCTCTTAAAAACTGAAGCTTTCTTT. Translation gives CASSLEPLLKTEAFF. The chain couples TRBV5-4 to TRBJ1-1, with D unclear. Germline V lookup: CDR1 SGHNT, CDR2 YYREEE (reference sequence). The CDR3 has 15 amino acids. Trimming removed 0 bases from V and 5 bases from J, with 14 bases in between.

The chain carries TRBV4-1 and TRBJ2-3; a weak D match, TRBD2 (5 bases). Germline V gives CDR1 MGHRA, CDR2 YSYEKL. The germline V and J ends were trimmed by 2 bases and 9 bases, with 12 bases remaining between them. The CDR3 contains 13 residues. The CDR3 nucleotides read TGCGCCAGCAGCCAAAAGCTACTAGAAACGCAGTATTTT. Its translation is CASSQKLLETQYF.

The chain uses TRBV5-1 and TRBJ2-5; D may be TRBD1 (6 bases). Germline loops: CDR1 SGHRS, CDR2 YFSETQ. V gave up 8 bases and J gave up 4 bases, with 12 bases separating them. This CDR3 spans 12 amino acids. CDR3 nucleotides: TGCGCCAGTTCCAGGGGAACAGAGACCCAGTACTTC. Its protein is CASSRGTETQYF.

This clone was observed at least ten times. The chain links TRBV3-1 (or the pseudogene TRBV3-2) to TRBJ1-2; D might be TRBD1 (5 bases). Germline V lookup: CDR1 LGHDT, CDR2 YNNKEL (reference sequence). This CDR3 has 14 residues. Trimming took off 1 base at V and 3 bases at J, with 9 bases between the two ends. The CDR3 DNA reads as TGTGCCAGCAGCCAAGCGGGGGTCTACTATGGCTACACCTTC. This codes for CASSQAGVYYGYTF.

The chain links TRBV19 to TRBJ1-5; TRBD1 aligns across 12 bases. The V and J ends lost 6 bases and 7 bases, in that order; junction bases with no gene match: 4. The CDR3 consists of 14 residues. CDR1 LNHDA and CDR2 SQIVND come from the germline V gene (reference sequence). CDR3 in DNA: TGTGCCAGTAGGATCGGGACAGGGGGCCAGCCCCAGCATTTT. It specifies CASRIGTGGQPQHF.

The chain uses TRBV28 and TRBJ1-1; perhaps TRBD1 as D (5 bases). The CDR3 is 14 amino acids. Trimming removed 3 bases at V and 0 bases at J, with 8 bases between. Germline V CDR1 and CDR2: MDHEN, SYDVKM. This chain's CDR3 is CASSFSRVNTEAFF. CDR3 sequence (DNA): TGTGCCAGCAGTTTCTCCAGGGTGAACACTGAAGCTTTCTTT.

This rearrangement joins TRBV3-1 (or the pseudogene TRBV3-2) to TRBJ2-2; D remains ambiguous. Germline V gene data show CDR1 as LGHDT and CDR2 as YNNKEL (reference sequence). V lost 7 bases and J 8 bases, leaving 17 bases between the germline ends. This CDR3 region has 14 residues. The CDR3 DNA reads as TGTGCCAGCACCCACACTACACCGGCTGGGGAGCTGTTTTTT. It translates to CASTHTTPAGELFF.

This clone appeared once. The rearrangement links TRBV21-1 to TRBJ1-1; the D call in the table, TRBD1, was not verified against the DNA. TRBV21-1 is deemed a pseudogene. This CDR3 has 15 residues. In DNA form, the CDR3 reads TGTGCCAGCAGCAAAGTCCAAAGACAGGACGATGAAGCTTTCTTT. Its protein is CASSKVQRQDDEAFF.

V is TRBV6-5 and J is TRBJ1-2; D unclear. The V gene's germline CDR1 is MNHEY and CDR2 SVGAGI. V lost 10 bases and J 7 bases, leaving 10 bases between the germline ends. The CDR3 extends over 10 amino acids. The CDR3 DNA follows: TGTGCCACCTACTCTTCTGGCTACACCTTC. Translating gives CATYSSGYTF.

In its sample, this clone was seen a few times. The V gene is TRBV25-1, the J gene TRBJ1-2; no definite D call. The V end was cut by 5 bases, the J end by 4 bases, with 5 bases between. This CDR3 spans 11 amino acids. Germline loops: CDR1 MGHDK, CDR2 SYGVNS. CDR3 protein: CASSLAYGYTF. CDR3 coding DNA: TGTGCCAGCAGTTTAGCCTATGGCTACACCTTC.

The gene calls are TRBV7-7 and TRBJ2-3, with D hard to call. The CDR3 is made up of 13 amino acids. The V end lost 5 bases, the J end lost 5 bases, and 11 bases lay between the germline ends. The germline CDR1 and CDR2 sequences are SSHAT and FNYEAQ (reference sequence). The CDR3 DNA reads TGTGCCAGCAGCCCGAACCAGGTAGATACGCAGTATTTT. This codes for CASSPNQVDTQYF.

The chain combines TRBV30 with TRBJ2-5, with D possibly being TRBD1 (6 bases). Trimming removed 2 bases from V and 2 bases from J, with 12 bases in between. The CDR3 runs to 14 residues. From germline, CDR1 is GTSNPN and CDR2 SVGIG (reference sequence). The CDR3 reads CAWSTRGRQETQYF. The CDR3 DNA is TGTGCCTGGAGTACCAGGGGACGGCAAGAGACCCAGTACTTC.

This chain joins TRBV7-3 and TRBJ2-1; tentative D call: TRBD2 (6 bases). Germline assignment: CDR1 SGHTA and CDR2 FQGTGA. The length of the CDR3 is 13 residues. V lost 1 base and J lost 9, with 10 bases in between. CDR3 sequence: CASSLILRGEQFF. CDR3 DNA sequence: TGTGCCAGCAGCTTAATTTTGCGGGGTGAGCAGTTCTTC. The full variable domain, rest sourced from reference TRBV7-3 and TRBJ2-1, is GAGVSQTPSNKVTEKGKYVELRCDPISGHTALYWYRQSLGQGPEFLIYFQGTGAADDSGLPNDRFFAVRPEGSVSTLKIQRTERGDSAVYLCASSLILRGEQFFGPGTRLTVL.

The chain has TRBV18 and TRBJ2-1, with 16 bases lining up with TRBD2. Germline V gene sequence: CDR1 KGHSH, CDR2 LQKENI. The CDR3 is 16 amino acids. The trim removed 3 bases at V and 6 bases at J, leaving 2 bases unmatched. In DNA form, the CDR3 reads TGTGCCAGCTCACCGGGACTAGCGGGGGGGATCAATGAGCAGTTCTTC. It translates to CASSPGLAGGINEQFF.

V gene TRBV4-1 combines with J gene TRBJ2-2; D is possibly TRBD1 (5 bases). This CDR3 spans 15 amino acids. From germline, CDR1 is MGHRA and CDR2 YSYEKL. V was cut by 1 base and J by 0 bases, with 6 bases left in between. The CDR3 nucleotides read TGCGCCAGCAGCCAAGTGACAGCGAACACCGGGGAGCTGTTTTTT. Residues: CASSQVTANTGELFF.